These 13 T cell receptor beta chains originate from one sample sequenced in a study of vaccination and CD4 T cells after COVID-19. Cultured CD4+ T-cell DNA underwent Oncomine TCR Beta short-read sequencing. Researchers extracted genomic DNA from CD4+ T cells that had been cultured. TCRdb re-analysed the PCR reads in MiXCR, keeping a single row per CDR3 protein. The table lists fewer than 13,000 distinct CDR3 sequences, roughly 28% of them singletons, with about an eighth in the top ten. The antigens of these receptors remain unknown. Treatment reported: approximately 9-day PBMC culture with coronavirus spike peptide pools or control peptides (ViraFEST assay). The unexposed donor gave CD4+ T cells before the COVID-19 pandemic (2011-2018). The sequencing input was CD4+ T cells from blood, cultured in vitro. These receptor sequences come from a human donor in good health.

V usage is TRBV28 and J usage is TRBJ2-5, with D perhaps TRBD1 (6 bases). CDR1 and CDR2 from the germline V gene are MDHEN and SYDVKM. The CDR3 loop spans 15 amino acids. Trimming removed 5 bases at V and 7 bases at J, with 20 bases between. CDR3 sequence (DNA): TGTGCCAGCAGTCGGAGGCTGACGGGCAGGGGGACCCAGTACTTC. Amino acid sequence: CASSRRLTGRGTQYF.

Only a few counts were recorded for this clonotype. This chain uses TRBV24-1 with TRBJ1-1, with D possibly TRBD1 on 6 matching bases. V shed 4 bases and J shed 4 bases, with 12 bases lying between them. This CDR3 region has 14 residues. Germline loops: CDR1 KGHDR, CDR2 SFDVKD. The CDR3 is CATSDRGSGTEAFF. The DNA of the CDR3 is TGTGCCACCAGTGACAGGGGAAGTGGCACTGAAGCTTTCTTT.

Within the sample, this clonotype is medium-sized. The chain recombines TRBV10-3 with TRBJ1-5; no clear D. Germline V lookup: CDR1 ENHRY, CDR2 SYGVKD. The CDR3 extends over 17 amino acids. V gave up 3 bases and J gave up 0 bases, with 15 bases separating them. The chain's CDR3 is CAISEWAADYSNQPQHF. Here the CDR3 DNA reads TGTGCCATCAGTGAATGGGCAGCCGACTATAGCAATCAGCCCCAGCATTTT.

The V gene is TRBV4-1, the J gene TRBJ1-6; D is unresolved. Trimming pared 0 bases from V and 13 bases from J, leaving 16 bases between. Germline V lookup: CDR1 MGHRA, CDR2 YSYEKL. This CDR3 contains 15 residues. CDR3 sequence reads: CASSQEYRLEGPLHF. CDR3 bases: TGCGCCAGCAGCCAAGAGTACAGACTCGAGGGTCCCCTCCACTTT.

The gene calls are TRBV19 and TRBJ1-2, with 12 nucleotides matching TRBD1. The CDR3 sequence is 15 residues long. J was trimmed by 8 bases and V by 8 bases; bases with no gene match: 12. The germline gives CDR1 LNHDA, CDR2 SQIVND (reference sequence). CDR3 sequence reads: CASRPGTGGREGYTF. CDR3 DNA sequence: TGTGCCAGTCGCCCCGGGACAGGGGGCCGGGAGGGCTACACCTTC.

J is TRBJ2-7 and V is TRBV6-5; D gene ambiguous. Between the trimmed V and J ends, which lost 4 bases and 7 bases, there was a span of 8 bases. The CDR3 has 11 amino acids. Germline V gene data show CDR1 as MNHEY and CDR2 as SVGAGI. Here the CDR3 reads CASSSVWEQYF. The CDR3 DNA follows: TGTGCCAGCAGTTCCGTATGGGAGCAGTACTTC.

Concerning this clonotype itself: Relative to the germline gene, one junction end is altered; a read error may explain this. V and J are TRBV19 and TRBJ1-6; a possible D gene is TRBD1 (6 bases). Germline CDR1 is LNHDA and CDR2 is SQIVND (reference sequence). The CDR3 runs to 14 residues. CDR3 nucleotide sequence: TGTGCCAGTAGTTCCGACAGGAGTAATTCACTCCTCCACTTT. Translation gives CASSSDRSNSLLHF.

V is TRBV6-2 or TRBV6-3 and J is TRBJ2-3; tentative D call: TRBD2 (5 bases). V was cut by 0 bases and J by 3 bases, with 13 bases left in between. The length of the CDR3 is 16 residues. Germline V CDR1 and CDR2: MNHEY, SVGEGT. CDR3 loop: CASSYSGGFGTDTQYF. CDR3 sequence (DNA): TGTGCCAGCAGTTACTCTGGCGGGTTTGGTACAGATACGCAGTATTTT.

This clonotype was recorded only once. The CDR3 DNA follows: TGCAGTGCGGTGCGTGGAGAACTACTATCCGAGCAGTACTTC. Translation: CSAVRGELLSEQYF. The rearrangement links TRBV20-1 to TRBJ2-7; D unclear. This CDR3 region has 14 residues. Between the trimmed V and J ends, which lost 6 bases and 6 bases, there was a span of 21 bases. The germline V gene has CDR1 DFQATT and CDR2 SNEGSKA (reference sequence).

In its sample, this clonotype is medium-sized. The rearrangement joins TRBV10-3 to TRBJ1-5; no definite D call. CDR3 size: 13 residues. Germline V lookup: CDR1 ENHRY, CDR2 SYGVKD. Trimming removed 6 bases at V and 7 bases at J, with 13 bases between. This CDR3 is CAISLGVGQPQHF. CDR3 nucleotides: TGTGCCATCAGCCTCGGGGTTGGGCAGCCCCAGCATTTT.

The CDR3 bases are TGTGCCACCCAGACCCCCAGCACCTATGGCTACACCTTC. Translated: CATQTPSTYGYTF. This chain joins TRBV28 and TRBJ1-2; D unclear. V was clipped by 10 bases and J by 4 bases, with 16 bases between them. CDR1 MDHEN and CDR2 SYDVKM come from the germline V gene. The CDR3 loop spans 13 amino acids.

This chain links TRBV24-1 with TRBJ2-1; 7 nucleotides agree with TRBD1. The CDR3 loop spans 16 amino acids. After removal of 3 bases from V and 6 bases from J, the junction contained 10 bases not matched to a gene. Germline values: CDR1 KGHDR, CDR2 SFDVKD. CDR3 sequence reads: CATSDLQGSPSNEQFF. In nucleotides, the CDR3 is TGTGCCACCAGTGATCTACAGGGGTCCCCCAGCAATGAGCAGTTCTTC.

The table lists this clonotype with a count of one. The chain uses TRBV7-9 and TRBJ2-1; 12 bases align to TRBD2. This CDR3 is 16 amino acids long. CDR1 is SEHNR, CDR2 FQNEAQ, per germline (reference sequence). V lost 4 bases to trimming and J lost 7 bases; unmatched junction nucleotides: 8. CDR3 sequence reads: CASSSGLAGLGNEQFF. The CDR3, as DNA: TGTGCCAGCAGCTCTGGACTAGCGGGACTGGGGAATGAGCAGTTCTTC. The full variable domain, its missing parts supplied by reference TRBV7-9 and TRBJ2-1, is DTGVSQNPRHKITKRGQNVTFRCDPISEHNRLYWYRQTLGQGPEFLTYFQNEAQLEKSRLLSDRFSAERPKGSFSTLEIQRTEQGDSAMYLCASSSGLAGLGNEQFFGPGTRLTVL.